This T cell receptor beta chain was obtained from a study of cytomegalovirus exposure and HLA in healthy donors (dated by TCRdb to 2016 to 2017). Looking at the study overall: In an earlier analysis of approximately 500 of the donors, around 290 Gb of sequence data and 95 million to 130 million unique TCR beta sequences from about 190 million T cells were reported. An early release that covered roughly 600 HLA-typed donors contained around 300 gigabases of sequencing data and approximately 85 million unique TCR sequences. Of the roughly 430 genotyped donors, 65% to 90% fell in the genetic ancestry cluster associated with self-reported Caucasian donors. The study aimed to test whether cataloging public T cell receptors could reveal signatures of past pathogen exposure. Using immunosequencing, the study profiled T cell repertoires from about 650 subjects and related those repertoires to cytomegalovirus serostatus. Besides the first cohort of 666 subjects, a separate validation cohort made up of about 120 different subjects was used. High-throughput TCR immunosequencing, statistical association of individual TCRs with disease status, and machine learning were combined to predict cytomegalovirus infection status. A later analysis re-examined previously published TCR beta repertoires from just over 650 donors and added high-resolution HLA genotyping to investigate patterns of TCR occurrence. The later analysis used no new phenotypic data to find candidate immune exposures, relying instead on TCR beta sequences and their occurrence across donors. An earlier analysis of fewer than 700 of the donors applied high-throughput TCR beta sequencing to assess whether each TCR beta V gene segment acted as functional or pseudogenic. Donor age, sex, ethnicity and CMV serostatus were compiled together with the repertoire data. A later genetic analysis used genome-wide SNP genotypes for about 60% of the roughly 700 donors, treating that subset as a discovery cohort. Every repertoire in the discovery cohort had been generated on one and the same sequencing platform. Class I and class II HLA loci were covered by the typing at four-digit resolution. Typing coverage varied by locus: about 620-630 donors for A, B, C, DRB1 and DQB1; roughly 510 for DQA1; more than 600 for DPA1; under 490 for DPB1. Five DR-DQ haplotypes were handled as single units for association and clustering because linkage in the cohort was strong. Among 300 to 500 genotyped donors of the cohort, an average of about 240,000 unique TCR beta nucleotide sequences was sequenced per donor, of which roughly 18% were non-productive.

Of note for this clone: Its antigen specificity is not known. Base qualities are missing; no much larger clone stands one base away.

The germline V gene encodes CDR1 SGHDN and CDR2 FVKESK. At the junction V is shortened by 4 bases and J by 2 bases, with 12 bases in between. From the cysteine through the phenylalanine, the CDR3 covers 15 amino acids. Only the CDR3 DNA is retained, 45 bases long and in frame from the first base. The cohort consisted of hundreds of healthy bone marrow donors. At the time of sampling, all cohort members were nominally healthy, though unrecorded immune exposures were likely present. The donor tested CMV seropositive and was one of the 289 seropositive cohort members. Each donor provided a peripheral blood sample, and peripheral blood mononuclear cells were used for TCR beta sequencing. The Qiagen DNeasy Blood Extraction Kit was used to extract genomic DNA from the blood cell samples. The research as a whole found: An association between a missense DCLRE1C variant and V-gene and J-gene trimming of TCR beta chains was found in a later genetic analysis and replicated in an independent cohort. The earlier analysis of about 600 of the donors excluded 15 to 20 rarely observed V segments, including chromosome 9 orphons, because counts were too low. In a later analysis, TCR association rates were found to vary across HLA loci, with the most associated TCRs seen for DRB1 alleles and the fewest for HLA-C alleles. According to a later analysis, parvovirus B19, influenza, CMV and Epstein-Barr virus appeared linked to several top co-occurrence clusters. This cohort had only TCR beta chains sequenced, and the lack of alpha or paired-chain data limited which features could be detected. A later analysis found that most CMV-associated TCR beta chains appeared HLA-restricted, with HLA associations seemingly driven largely by CMV exposure. Presence/absence analyses assumed roughly uniform sequencing depth across donors, an assumption that may not hold. The authors suggested that the approach could potentially be extended to other disease states and immunological phenotypes. In a later analysis, HLA-associated TCR beta chains were found to be more clonally expanded and to have lower generation probabilities than equally common non-associated chains. A further reported finding was that TCR beta sequences accurately predicted the HLA-A and HLA-B alleles for most subjects in the first cohort. The sequencing pipeline was judged likely to have produced a cluster of highly shared sequence variants as a technical artifact. When HLA alleles, especially DR and DQ, strongly co-occurred, TCR associations were difficult to assign to individual alleles. In a later genetic analysis, fewer N-insertions in productive TCRs were reported among donors in an Asian-associated ancestry cluster than the approximately 630-donor mean. The 87-base-pair reads could not distinguish some IMGT-functional V segments, including TRBV6-2 and TRBV6-3, so those segments were excluded. At a false discovery rate of 0.05, a later analysis linked 15,000 to 20,000 TCR beta sequences to specific HLA alleles. Because HLA typing was unavailable for some donors at each locus, only the typed subset was used in association tests. The study gave a list of 150 to 200 TCR beta chains associated with cytomegalovirus. Immune exposure information for the cohort was limited to CMV serostatus. Linkage disequilibrium might explain the correlated functional status among segregating V segments, but an unknown experimental factor could not be excluded. A few of the identified cytomegalovirus-associated TCR beta chains were confirmed in vitro to be specific for cytomegalovirus antigens. Across donors, most TCR sequences were observed very rarely, whereas some public TCRs were present in many individuals. Broadly in line with IMGT annotations, most TCR beta V segments showed up in productive rearrangements about 90% or about 30% of the time in an earlier analysis of roughly 590 of the donors. The classifier was reported to diagnose cytomegalovirus status with high specificity and sensitivity in both the original and validation cohorts.

Library method: the immunoSEQ multiplex PCR assay. A mixture of 60 forward primers for TCR Vbeta segments and 13 reverse primers for TCR Jbeta segments was used in the multiplex PCR. Amplification of the CDR3 region of rearranged TCR beta genes was performed with a multiplex PCR assay on genomic DNA. The amplified TCR beta libraries were sequenced on the Illumina HiSeq System as 87-base-pair reads. In the source study's methods: In a later analysis, tens of millions of unique TCR beta chains were counted across the roughly 610 repertoires, and roughly 11 million of these chains were shared by at least two donors. To remove PCR and sequencing errors, raw reads were error-corrected and collapsed into unique sequences using a nearest-neighbor algorithm that merged closely related sequences. V, D and J gene segments were assigned by aligning CDR3 sequences to IMGT reference sequences. For a sequence to be retained, a match of at least six nucleotides was required to both a V gene segment and a J gene segment. Rearrangements were classified as productive when the CDR3 lacked stop codons and remained in frame with V and J, and all other rearrangements were classified as non-productive. CDR3 was defined according to IMGT convention as the region running from the second conserved V-encoded cysteine to the conserved J-encoded phenylalanine. Sequences without an unambiguous match to a single V gene segment were excluded from the earlier analysis of 587 of the donors. In an earlier analysis of 450 to 750 of the donors, a V segment was called functional when productive rearrangements were above 56.7%, and segregating when the standard deviation between donors exceeded 5%. A statistical classification framework was developed to diagnose cytomegalovirus status using the catalog of TCR beta chain sequences. In a later analysis, V and J genes were assigned by comparing TCR nucleotide sequences against IMGT/GENE-DB human TR gene sequences. Using the TCRdist pipeline, a later analysis assigned CDR3 sequences along with most-parsimonious VDJ recombination scenarios. In a later analysis, each TCR beta chain was defined by its CDR3 amino acid sequence together with its V-gene family, and reads without a unique V-gene family were excluded. As a way to deal with suspected cross-contamination and a sequencing artifact, a later analysis dropped approximately 590 nucleotide sequences that were highly shared and had low generation probability. A later analysis calculated a clonal expansion index for each public chain from normalized within-repertoire ranks of inferred template counts. Generation probabilities in a later analysis came from a VDJ recombination model fitted to out-of-frame rearrangements, and those results were checked against IGoR. A later analysis scored TCR-TCR, TCR-HLA and TCR-CMV co-occurrence with hypergeometric tests, applying a repertoire-size bias correction to TCR pairs. To estimate false discovery rates, a later analysis permuted the HLA or CMV assignments 20 times. In a later analysis, co-occurring TCRs were grouped using DBSCAN, with TCRdist sequence similarity added in when clustering inside HLA-allele-positive subsets. Co-occurrence clustering excluded repertoires with fewer than 30,000 or more than 120,000 public chains, plus five with anomalous nucleotide sharing. The table was pulled from immuneACCESS by TCRdb, which kept in-frame rearrangements only. Such tables lose some clones; where checked, under half of the loss comes from unresolved V genes, and the rest has no known cause. V and J calls plus clone size are reproduced from that table; the DNA served to infer D and trimming. In all, the sample holds 150,000 or so clones, and around 81% of those were seen once. Clones ranked in the top ten supply 5.6% of the sample.

The sequence joins TRBV14 to TRBJ2-1; TRBD1 is perhaps the D gene, given 5 matching bases. The receptor was derived from a woman in her 40s in good health and CMV-seropositive. The specimen sequenced was PBMCs. The base sequence is TGTGCCAGCAGCCGGACACTTCTTACCTACAATGAGCAGTTCTTC. The encoded protein is CASSRTLLTYNEQFF.